These T cell receptor beta chains were read from a single sample in a study of beta chain features in type 1 diabetes. TCRdb keeps only in-frame clones here, not all; method: immunoSEQ multiplex PCR. This table holds about half a million clones, about an eighth found once. Material: naive CD4+ T cells from blood. The origin of the receptors is a woman under 30 in good health. Each CDR3 is given with its conserved first and last residue. The order of the fields is clone size, D gene, V gene, J gene, CDR3 protein, CDR3 DNA. D genes are given only for firm matches. Rows give clone size only sometimes, using once, few, many, or a class for an expanded clone.

clone size: NA
D gene: NA
V gene: TRBV6-6
J gene: TRBJ2-1
CDR3 protein: CASSYKQVGGYNEQFF
CDR3 DNA: TGTGCCAGCAGTTACAAACAGGTAGGAGGATACAATGAGCAGTTCTTC

clone size: few
D gene: NA
V gene: TRBV2
J gene: TRBJ2-1
CDR3 protein: CASSPGQAGAFF
CDR3 DNA: TGTGCCAGCAGCCCAGGACAGGCGGGAGCGTTCTTC

clone size: few
D gene: NA
V gene: TRBV9
J gene: TRBJ2-3
CDR3 protein: CASSVGGISADTQYF
CDR3 DNA: TGTGCCAGCAGCGTAGGGGGGATTTCCGCAGATACGCAGTATTTT

clone size: few
D gene: NA
V gene: TRBV7-9
J gene: TRBJ2-6
CDR3 protein: CASSRGGVSGANVLTF
CDR3 DNA: TGTGCCAGCAGCAGAGGAGGGGTCTCTGGGGCCAACGTCCTGACTTTC

clone size: NA
D gene: NA
V gene: TRBV7-9
J gene: TRBJ2-1
CDR3 protein: CASNSLRGDEQFF
CDR3 DNA: TGTGCCAGCAACTCCCTCCGAGGCGATGAGCAGTTCTTC

clone size: NA
D gene: TRBD1
V gene: TRBV7-3
J gene: TRBJ2-1
CDR3 protein: CASSLGQGNEQFF
CDR3 DNA: TGTGCCAGCAGCTTAGGACAGGGGAATGAGCAGTTCTTC

clone size: NA
D gene: NA
V gene: TRBV4-3
J gene: TRBJ2-1
CDR3 protein: CASSPGLGSYNEQFF
CDR3 DNA: TGCGCCAGCAGCCCCGGACTCGGATCCTACAATGAGCAGTTCTTC

clone size: few
D gene: NA
V gene: TRBV20-1
J gene: TRBJ1-2
CDR3 protein: CSARRSYGYTF
CDR3 DNA: TGCAGTGCTAGAAGGAGTTATGGCTACACCTTC

clone size: few
D gene: NA
V gene: TRBV28
J gene: TRBJ2-5
CDR3 protein: CASSSPTSQYF
CDR3 DNA: TGTGCCAGCAGTTCCCCAACGTCCCAGTACTTC

clone size: NA
D gene: NA
V gene: TRBV4-1
J gene: TRBJ1-2
CDR3 protein: CASSPLPGGEGVNGYTF
CDR3 DNA: TGCGCCAGCAGCCCTCTTCCCGGGGGCGAAGGTGTCAATGGCTACACCTTC

clone size: NA
D gene: TRBD2
V gene: TRBV29-1
J gene: TRBJ2-1
CDR3 protein: CSAAGTSGTSRWSHGEQFF
CDR3 DNA: TGCAGCGCCGCCGGGACTAGCGGGACCAGTAGGTGGTCCCACGGTGAGCAGTTCTTC

clone size: NA
D gene: NA
V gene: TRBV23-1
J gene: TRBJ1-1
CDR3 protein: CASSQQSLNTEAFF
CDR3 DNA: TGCGCCAGCAGTCAACAGTCCCTGAACACTGAAGCTTTCTTT

clone size: few
D gene: NA
V gene: TRBV30
J gene: TRBJ2-7
CDR3 protein: CAWTGGGIYEQYF
CDR3 DNA: TGTGCCTGGACCGGGGGAGGAATCTACGAGCAGTACTTC

clone size: many
D gene: TRBD1
V gene: TRBV30
J gene: TRBJ2-1
CDR3 protein: CAWSSTGLDEQFF
CDR3 DNA: TGTGCCTGGAGTTCGACAGGGTTGGATGAGCAGTTCTTC

clone size: NA
D gene: TRBD2
V gene: TRBV6-5
J gene: TRBJ2-1
CDR3 protein: CASSYGGGPMFF
CDR3 DNA: TGTGCCAGCAGTTACGGCGGGGGGCCGATGTTCTTC

clone size: NA
D gene: TRBD2
V gene: TRBV14
J gene: TRBJ2-1
CDR3 protein: CASSQDLPPGLAGGWNEQFF
CDR3 DNA: TGTGCCAGCAGCCAAGATCTACCGCCGGGACTAGCGGGAGGTTGGAATGAGCAGTTCTTC

clone size: NA
D gene: NA
V gene: TRBV7-2
J gene: TRBJ2-5
CDR3 protein: CASSVAGLRETQYF
CDR3 DNA: TGTGCCAGCAGCGTGGCCGGGCTCCGGGAGACCCAGTACTTC

clone size: NA
D gene: NA
V gene: TRBV11-2
J gene: TRBJ2-3
CDR3 protein: CASSFVGLYTDTQYF
CDR3 DNA: TGTGCCAGCAGCTTTGTGGGGCTTTACACAGATACGCAGTATTTT

clone size: NA
D gene: NA
V gene: TRBV7-3
J gene: TRBJ1-1
CDR3 protein: CASSLMVNTEAFF
CDR3 DNA: TGTGCCAGCAGCTTAATGGTTAACACTGAAGCTTTCTTT

clone size: NA
D gene: TRBD2
V gene: TRBV20-1
J gene: TRBJ2-1
CDR3 protein: CSAQGLGEQFF
CDR3 DNA: TGCAGTGCCCAGGGACTAGGTGAGCAGTTCTTC

clone size: few
D gene: NA
V gene: TRBV28
J gene: TRBJ2-3
CDR3 protein: CASRSTTDTQYF
CDR3 DNA: TGTGCCAGCAGATCAACCACAGATACGCAGTATTTT

clone size: NA
D gene: TRBD2
V gene: TRBV9
J gene: TRBJ2-1
CDR3 protein: CASSVATSGVYNEQFF
CDR3 DNA: TGTGCCAGCAGCGTAGCGACTAGCGGGGTATACAATGAGCAGTTCTTC

clone size: NA
D gene: NA
V gene: TRBV9
J gene: TRBJ2-5
CDR3 protein: CASSVMATNQETQYF
CDR3 DNA: TGTGCCAGCAGCGTAATGGCTACAAACCAAGAGACCCAGTACTTC

clone size: NA
D gene: NA
V gene: TRBV9
J gene: TRBJ1-6
CDR3 protein: CASSVGQGNSPLHF
CDR3 DNA: TGTGCCAGCAGCGTAGGGCAGGGTAATTCACCCCTCCACTTT

clone size: NA
D gene: NA
V gene: TRBV10-3
J gene: TRBJ1-5
CDR3 protein: CAISERTVEPQHF
CDR3 DNA: TGTGCCATCAGTGAGCGGACTGTGGAGCCCCAGCATTTT

clone size: NA
D gene: TRBD2
V gene: TRBV11-3
J gene: TRBJ2-1
CDR3 protein: CASSLDGTLAGAYNEQFF
CDR3 DNA: TGTGCCAGCAGCTTAGACGGGACTCTAGCGGGGGCTTACAATGAGCAGTTCTTC

clone size: NA
D gene: TRBD1
V gene: TRBV7-9
J gene: TRBJ1-6
CDR3 protein: CASSLEPNRGSPLHF
CDR3 DNA: TGTGCCAGCAGCCTCGAACCCAACAGGGGTTCACCCCTCCACTTT

clone size: NA
D gene: NA
V gene: TRBV9
J gene: TRBJ2-5
CDR3 protein: CASSVATHQETQYF
CDR3 DNA: TGTGCCAGCAGCGTAGCTACTCACCAAGAGACCCAGTACTTC

clone size: NA
D gene: TRBD2
V gene: TRBV5-1
J gene: TRBJ2-7
CDR3 protein: CASSLGSGSGAYEQYF
CDR3 DNA: TGCGCCAGCAGCTTGGGGAGCGGGAGTGGGGCCTACGAGCAGTACTTC

clone size: NA
D gene: TRBD2
V gene: TRBV19
J gene: TRBJ2-3
CDR3 protein: CASILSGLANVDTQYF
CDR3 DNA: TGTGCCAGTATCCTCTCGGGACTAGCGAACGTAGATACGCAGTATTTT

clone size: NA
D gene: TRBD1
V gene: TRBV5-4
J gene: TRBJ2-3
CDR3 protein: CASSPRQGTDTQYF
CDR3 DNA: TGTGCCAGCAGCCCGCGACAGGGGACAGATACGCAGTATTTT

clone size: NA
D gene: TRBD1
V gene: TRBV7-9
J gene: TRBJ1-2
CDR3 protein: CASSRLDRGDSGYTF
CDR3 DNA: TGTGCCAGCAGCCGTCTTGACAGGGGAGATTCTGGCTACACCTTC

clone size: NA
D gene: TRBD1
V gene: TRBV7-2
J gene: TRBJ1-4
CDR3 protein: CASSLGPQGIELFF
CDR3 DNA: TGTGCCAGCAGCTTAGGCCCACAGGGGATTGAACTGTTTTTT

clone size: many
D gene: TRBD2
V gene: TRBV29-1
J gene: TRBJ2-2
CDR3 protein: CSAGLAANTGELFF
CDR3 DNA: TGCAGCGCCGGCCTAGCGGCGAACACCGGGGAGCTGTTTTTT

clone size: few
D gene: TRBD1
V gene: TRBV5-1
J gene: TRBJ2-3
CDR3 protein: CASSLGQGNPDTQYF
CDR3 DNA: TGCGCCAGCAGCTTGGGACAGGGGAATCCAGATACGCAGTATTTT

clone size: NA
D gene: NA
V gene: TRBV20-1
J gene: TRBJ2-1
CDR3 protein: CSASWGREQFF
CDR3 DNA: TGCAGTGCTAGCTGGGGCCGCGAGCAGTTCTTC

clone size: NA
D gene: NA
V gene: TRBV5-1
J gene: TRBJ2-3
CDR3 protein: CASSQQLETDTQYF
CDR3 DNA: TGCGCCAGCAGCCAGCAGTTGGAAACAGATACGCAGTATTTT

clone size: few
D gene: NA
V gene: TRBV4-3
J gene: TRBJ2-5
CDR3 protein: CASSQDRVTGWETQYF
CDR3 DNA: TGCGCCAGCAGCCAAGATAGGGTTACAGGGTGGGAGACCCAGTACTTC

clone size: few
D gene: NA
V gene: TRBV4-1
J gene: TRBJ2-2
CDR3 protein: CASSQVRTGRGYKGELFF
CDR3 DNA: TGCGCCAGCAGCCAAGTGAGGACAGGGAGGGGATACAAGGGGGAGCTGTTTTTT

clone size: NA
D gene: NA
V gene: TRBV7-6
J gene: TRBJ1-5
CDR3 protein: CASSLGPVRPQHF
CDR3 DNA: TGTGCCAGCAGCTTAGGACCTGTTCGGCCCCAGCATTTT

clone size: few
D gene: NA
V gene: TRBV7-2
J gene: TRBJ2-3
CDR3 protein: CASSLLADTQYF
CDR3 DNA: TGTGCCAGCAGCTTGTTGGCAGATACGCAGTATTTT

clone size: NA
D gene: TRBD1
V gene: TRBV6-5
J gene: TRBJ2-7
CDR3 protein: CASSYRTGEQYF
CDR3 DNA: TGTGCCAGCAGTTATCGGACAGGGGAGCAGTACTTC

clone size: few
D gene: NA
V gene: TRBV28
J gene: TRBJ2-7
CDR3 protein: CASSSRPYEQYF
CDR3 DNA: TGTGCCAGCAGTTCTCGGCCCTACGAGCAGTACTTC

clone size: few
D gene: NA
V gene: TRBV7-2
J gene: TRBJ1-1
CDR3 protein: CASSFYSMNTEAFF
CDR3 DNA: TGTGCCAGCAGCTTCTACAGCATGAACACTGAAGCTTTCTTT